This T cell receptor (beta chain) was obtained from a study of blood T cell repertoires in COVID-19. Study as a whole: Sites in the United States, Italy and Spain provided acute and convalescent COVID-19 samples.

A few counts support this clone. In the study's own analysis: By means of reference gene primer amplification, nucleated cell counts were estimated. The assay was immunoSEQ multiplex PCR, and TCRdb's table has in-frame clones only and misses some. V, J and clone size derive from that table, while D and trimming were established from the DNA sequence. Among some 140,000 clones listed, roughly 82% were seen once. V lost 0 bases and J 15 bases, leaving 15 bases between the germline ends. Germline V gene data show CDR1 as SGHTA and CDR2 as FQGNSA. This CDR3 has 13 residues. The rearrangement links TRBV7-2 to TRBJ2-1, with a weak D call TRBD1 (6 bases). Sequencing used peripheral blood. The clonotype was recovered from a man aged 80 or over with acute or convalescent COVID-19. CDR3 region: CASSLARTAVLFF. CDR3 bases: TGTGCCAGCAGCTTAGCGCGGACAGCGGTCTTGTTCTTC.